Below are 22 T cell receptor beta chains sequenced from a single sample in a study of T cells after yellow fever vaccination. One entry per CDR3 protein, called by TCRdb with MiXCR from the 5' RACE reads. The sample lists a few hundred thousand distinct CDR3 sequences, about a sixth seen once, with 15% to 20% in the top ten. The specimen was PBMCs, collected around 5 days after the first yellow fever vaccination. These TCRs come from a man between 18 and 35 years old who received the YFV17D yellow fever vaccine.

Ten or more counts support this clonotype. The rearrangement joins TRBV20-1 to TRBJ2-5, with D perhaps TRBD1 or TRBD2 (5 bases each). The germline V gene encodes CDR1 DFQATT and CDR2 SNEGSKA (reference sequence). This CDR3 has 11 residues. V was pared by 5 bases and J by 5 bases, with 9 bases between. CDR3 DNA sequence: TGCAGTGCTCCTTGGGGGGAGACCCAGTACTTC. Residues: CSAPWGETQYF.

This chain links TRBV6-5 with TRBJ2-7; TRBD1 agrees at 9 bases. V gave up 4 bases and J gave up 6 bases; unmatched junction bases: 7. CDR3 length: 14 amino acids. Germline V gene lookup returns CDR1 MNHEY and CDR2 SVGAGI. CDR3 sequence reads: CASSSAGQGGEQYF. In nucleotides, the CDR3 is TGTGCCAGCAGTTCCGCGGGACAGGGCGGCGAGCAGTACTTC.

The chain has TRBV20-1 and TRBJ1-1, with TRBD1 matching 8 bases. Germline V gene data show CDR1 as DFQATT and CDR2 as SNEGSKA (reference sequence). The CDR3 length is 13 residues. V trimming: 3 bases; J trimming: 5 bases; junction bases outside the gene matches: 5. DNA of the CDR3: TGCAGTGCTAGCGAGACAGGGGCTACTGAAGCTTTCTTT. Translation gives CSASETGATEAFF.

This clonotype was seen ten or more times. CDR3 sequence reads: CAISGDRRLNEQFF. The CDR3 DNA reads as TGTGCCATCAGTGGAGACAGGCGGTTAAATGAGCAGTTCTTC. This sequence joins TRBV10-3 and TRBJ2-1, with a possible D match to TRBD1 (6 bases). The CDR3 loop spans 14 amino acids. Trimming shortened V by 4 bases and J by 7 bases, and 14 bases separated the two germline ends. Germline V gene sequence: CDR1 ENHRY, CDR2 SYGVKD.

CDR3 amino acids: CSARGHTSTDTQYF. The DNA for the CDR3 is TGCAGTGCTCGAGGGCATACATCCACAGATACGCAGTATTTT. The rearrangement links TRBV20-1 to TRBJ2-3; maybe TRBD2 (5 bases). This CDR3 comprises 14 residues. CDR1 is DFQATT, CDR2 SNEGSKA, per germline (reference sequence). The V and J ends lost 5 bases and 2 bases respectively, with 14 bases between them.

The chain carries TRBV5-1 and TRBJ2-1, with 7 positions matching TRBD1. The CDR3 spans 14 residues. Unmatched junction bases numbered 3, after V lost 3 bases and J lost 3 bases. In germline, CDR1 is SGHRS, CDR2 YFSETQ. The DNA for the CDR3 is TGCGCCAGCAGCTCGGACAGGATCTACAATGAGCAGTTCTTC. Encoded protein: CASSSDRIYNEQFF.

This clonotype was counted between two and nine times. The rearrangement links TRBV6-2 or TRBV6-3 to TRBJ1-5; D is ambiguous. This CDR3 comprises 15 residues. V was shortened by 2 bases and J by 5 bases, with 13 bases between the two germline ends. The germline gives CDR1 MNHEY, CDR2 SVGEGT. CDR3 bases: TGTGCCAGCAGTTACACGGATTGGGTAGATCAGCCCCAGCATTTT. Translating it yields CASSYTDWVDQPQHF.

The chain combines TRBV4-3 with TRBJ2-3, with 8 bases lining up with TRBD2. The germline V gene has CDR1 LGHNA and CDR2 YSLEER. The CDR3 loop spans 14 amino acids. The junction had 6 bases not matched to a gene; V was cut back by 4 bases and J by 6 bases. The CDR3 spells CASSPHRGGDTQYF. The CDR3 region has the DNA TGCGCCAGCAGCCCCCACCGGGGGGGGGATACGCAGTATTTT.

This clonotype was detected a few times. This chain links TRBV11-2 with TRBJ2-5, with D perhaps matching TRBD1 (6 bases). Looked up from germline, CDR1 is SGHAT and CDR2 is FQNNGV. The CDR3 runs 15 residues. V lost 5 bases and J 2 bases, leaving 15 bases between the germline ends. The CDR3 reads CASSRTGTTQETQYF. CDR3 coding DNA: TGTGCCAGCAGCAGGACCGGGACAACTCAAGAGACCCAGTACTTC.

CDR3 loop: CASSQENYGEAQYF. The CDR3 DNA reads TGTGCCAGCAGCCAAGAAAATTACGGGGAGGCGCAGTATTTT. This rearrangement joins TRBV3-1 to TRBJ2-3, with a possible D match to TRBD2 (6 bases). Trimming left V 0 bases short and J 10 bases short, with 14 bases between. Germline lookup yields CDR1 LGHDT and CDR2 YNNKEL (reference sequence). The CDR3 contains 14 residues.

Only a few counts were recorded for this clonotype. The chain joins TRBV15 to TRBJ2-1; 8 bases are a match to TRBD1. Germline assignment: CDR1 LNHNV and CDR2 YYDKDF (reference sequence). This CDR3 is 17 amino acids long. V trimming: 0 bases; J trimming: 9 bases; junction bases outside the gene matches: 13. CDR3 coding DNA: TGTGCCACCAGCAGAGATTTGGCGGACACCGACAGGGGTGAGCAGTTCTTC. Residues: CATSRDLADTDRGEQFF.

In its sample, this clonotype was seen many times. The CDR3 DNA reads TGTGCCATCAGCCCGGGGGGAGCGGGTGGGGATGAGCAGTTCTTC. Protein product: CAISPGGAGGDEQFF. The rearrangement uses TRBV10-3 and TRBJ2-1; 7 bases align to TRBD2. The ends lost 6 bases at V and 8 bases at J; junction bases unmatched: 13. Germline CDR1 reads ENHRY; CDR2 reads SYGVKD. This CDR3 is 15 amino acids long.

The chain is built from TRBV18 and TRBJ2-6; D might be TRBD1 (5 bases). The V and J ends lost 3 bases and 0 bases respectively, with 15 bases between them. Germline V gene lookup returns CDR1 KGHSH and CDR2 LQKENI. The CDR3 consists of 18 residues. The CDR3 region is CASSPVTDPSSGANVLTF. Here the CDR3 DNA reads TGTGCCAGCTCACCGGTGACAGATCCCAGCTCTGGGGCCAACGTCCTGACTTTC.

This clonotype was observed a few times. J is TRBJ2-5 and V is TRBV4-3; D is unresolved. V was pared by 0 bases and J by 5 bases, with 4 bases between. Per the germline V gene, CDR1 is LGHNA and CDR2 is YSLEER. The CDR3 spans 12 residues. The CDR3 loop reads CASSQDHETQYF. As DNA, the CDR3 is TGCGCCAGCAGCCAAGATCATGAGACCCAGTACTTC.

The chain carries TRBV29-1 and TRBJ2-5, with 8 bases that match TRBD2. The CDR3 loop spans 14 amino acids. V gave up 6 bases and J gave up 5 bases; unmatched junction bases: 11. Germline V gene sequence: CDR1 SQVTM, CDR2 ANQGSEA. The CDR3, as DNA: TGCAGCGTCGATGGACTAGCTGGAGGGGAGACCCAGTACTTC. This translates into CSVDGLAGGETQYF.

V is TRBV7-3 and J is TRBJ2-2; maybe TRBD1 (5 bases). CDR1 is SGHTA, CDR2 FQGTGA, per germline. The CDR3 has 13 residues. The ends were cut back, 1 base at V and 5 bases at J, with 5 bases in the middle. CDR3 in amino acids: CASSLKGTGELFF. CDR3 sequence (DNA): TGTGCCAGCAGCTTAAAGGGGACCGGGGAGCTGTTTTTT.

This clonotype has more than one count but fewer than ten. The chain joins TRBV6-1 to TRBJ1-1, with D tentatively TRBD1 (6 bases). This CDR3 contains 13 residues. From germline, CDR1 is MNHNS and CDR2 SASEGT. Trimming removed 11 bases from V and 3 bases from J, with 16 bases in between. The DNA for the CDR3 is TGTGCCGGACAACAGGGAGTTTACACTGAAGCTTTCTTT. Protein sequence: CAGQQGVYTEAFF.

The V call is TRBV7-9, the J call TRBJ1-1; tentative D call: TRBD1 (5 bases). V dropped 3 bases and J dropped 0 bases, with 14 bases sitting between them. The CDR3 loop spans 16 amino acids. Germline loops: CDR1 SEHNR, CDR2 FQNEAQ (reference sequence). The CDR3 loop reads CASSFGRERVNTEAFF. The CDR3 nucleotides read TGTGCCAGCAGCTTTGGCAGGGAAAGGGTGAACACTGAAGCTTTCTTT.

This clonotype was counted between two and nine times. The J gene is TRBJ2-3, the V gene TRBV9; 8 bases fit TRBD2. The CDR3 contains 16 residues. Trimming at V came to 0 bases and at J to 2 bases, leaving 5 bases not matched to a gene. Germline assignment: CDR1 SGDLS and CDR2 YYNGEE. CDR3 coding DNA: TGTGCCAGCAGCGTAGCCCCCGGGGGGGACACAGATACGCAGTATTTT. Protein: CASSVAPGGDTDTQYF.

This clonotype occurred a few times. The chain employs TRBV4-1 and TRBJ1-2; D may be TRBD1 (5 bases). CDR1 and CDR2 from the germline V gene are MGHRA and YSYEKL. The CDR3 has 12 amino acids. Trimming shortened V by 3 bases and J by 13 bases, and 15 bases separated the two germline ends. The CDR3 protein is CASSHGRGGLTF. For the CDR3, the DNA is TGCGCCAGCAGCCATGGGCGGGGGGGACTCACCTTC.

V and J are TRBV11-2 and TRBJ2-6; TRBD2 matches 14 bases. After removal of 4 bases from V and 2 bases from J, the junction contained 4 bases not matched to a gene. Germline V gives CDR1 SGHAT, CDR2 FQNNGV. The CDR3 totals 18 residues. In DNA form, the CDR3 reads TGTGCCAGCAGCTCCGCGACTAGCGGGGGGGCTGGGGCCAACGTCCTGACTTTC. Its translation is CASSSATSGGAGANVLTF.

This clonotype was seen at least ten times. The V call is TRBV25-1, the J call TRBJ2-3; maybe TRBD2 (7 bases). CDR3 length equals 15 residues. Germline values: CDR1 MGHDK, CDR2 SYGVNS. V was trimmed by 3 bases and J by 2 bases, leaving 12 bases between them. CDR3 residues: CASSDGGQVTDTQYF. Written as DNA, the CDR3 is TGTGCCAGCAGTGACGGGGGGCAGGTCACAGATACGCAGTATTTT. The full variable domain, rest sourced from reference TRBV25-1 and TRBJ2-3, is EADIYQTPRYLVIGTGKKITLECSQTMGHDKMYWYQQDPGMELHLIHYSYGVNSTEKGDLSSESTVSRIRTEHFPLTLESARPSHTSQYLCASSDGGQVTDTQYFGPGTRLTVL.